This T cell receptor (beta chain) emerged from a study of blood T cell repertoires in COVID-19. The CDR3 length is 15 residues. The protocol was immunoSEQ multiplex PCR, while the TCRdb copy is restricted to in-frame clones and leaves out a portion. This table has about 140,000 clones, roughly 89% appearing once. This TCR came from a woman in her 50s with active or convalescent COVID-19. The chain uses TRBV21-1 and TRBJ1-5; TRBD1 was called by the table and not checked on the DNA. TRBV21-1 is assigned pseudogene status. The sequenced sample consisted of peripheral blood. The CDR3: CASSYTQEYRQPQHF. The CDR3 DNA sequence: TGTGCCAGCAGTTATACCCAGGAGTACAGGCAGCCCCAGCATTTT.